Described below is a single T cell receptor beta chain sequence and its context. As yet, its antigen is unknown. Assay used: immunoSEQ multiplex PCR; TCRdb lists only in-frame clones, some missing. The sample comprises about 130,000 clones, about 90% of which are singletons, and about 7.9% rests with the top ten. This sample is part of a study of T cell responses to AZD1222 COVID-19 vaccine. On the study more broadly: The analysis combined second doses at about 4 or about 12 weeks. Study-level points and caveats: Baseline seropositivity characterized only a handful of AZD1222 recipients. Dominant CD4 TCR responses targeted spike regions 160-218 and 743-854.

From germline, CDR1 is MGHDK and CDR2 SYGVNS. V trimming: 4 bases; J trimming: 7 bases; junction bases outside the gene matches: 10. The CDR3 extends over 15 amino acids. Sequencing was performed on peripheral blood, taken on day 0 of AZD1222 vaccination. The chain employs TRBV25-1 and TRBJ2-7, with 10 bases lining up with TRBD1. The receptor was derived from an adult in good health. The CDR3 DNA sequence: TGTGCCAGCAGTGCACACTCCCGGGACAGGGGAGAGCAGTACTTC. Translated: CASSAHSRDRGEQYF.